The 4 T cell receptor beta chains presented below share a single source sample, sequenced in a study of CD8 T cells in Susac syndrome. Reverse transcription of about 0.5 to 1 ug RNA used random hexamers. TCRdb re-derived calls from the immunoSEQ multiplex PCR reads in MiXCR, one entry per CDR3 protein. Of about 160,000 distinct CDR3 sequences in the sample, about 92% are singletons; the top ten hold under 0.085%. Sequencing was carried out using CD4+ T cells from PBMCs. The origin of the receptors is a human donor in good health.

This chain uses TRBV4-1 with TRBJ2-1; TRBD1 or TRBD2 may be the D gene (5 bases each). From germline, CDR1 is MGHRA and CDR2 YSYEKL. The length of the CDR3 is 18 residues. Trimming left V 2 bases short and J 2 bases short, with 19 bases between. The DNA of the CDR3 is TGCGCCAGCAGCCAACGAGGGGAACAGACTGATACCTACAATGAGCAGTTCTTC. It codes for CASSQRGEQTDTYNEQFF.

The chain employs TRBV30 and TRBJ1-5; D not certain. The germline CDR1 and CDR2 sequences are GTSNPN and SVGIG (reference sequence). V was shortened by 1 base and J by 5 bases, with 9 bases between the two germline ends. This CDR3 region has 13 residues. CDR3 amino acids: CAWSEHLDQPQHF. The CDR3 coding sequence is TGTGCCTGGAGTGAACATTTGGATCAGCCCCAGCATTTT. Using reference TRBV30 and TRBJ1-5 for the parts outside the CDR3, the full variable domain is SQTIHQWPATLVQPVGSPLSLECTVEGTSNPNLYWYRQAAGRGLQLLFYSVGIGQISSEVPQNLSASRPQDRQFILSSKKLLLSDSGFYLCAWSEHLDQPQHFGDGTRLSIL.

The chain carries TRBV7-9 and TRBJ1-5, with a possible D match to TRBD1 (6 bases). The V end lost 3 bases, the J end lost 3 bases, and 12 bases lay between the germline ends. Germline V gene lookup returns CDR1 SEHNR and CDR2 FQNEAQ (reference sequence). This CDR3 contains 15 residues. The CDR3 here is CASSLAGTYNQPQHF. Written as DNA, the CDR3 is TGTGCCAGCAGCTTGGCCGGGACATACAATCAGCCCCAGCATTTT.

The chain is built from TRBV5-4 and TRBJ1-1, with TRBD1 identical over 7 bases. V gave up 3 bases and J gave up 5 bases; unmatched junction bases: 13. CDR3 size: 16 residues. In germline, CDR1 is SGHNT, CDR2 YYREEE (reference sequence). CDR3 nucleotides: TGTGCCAGCAGCTCTTACAGGGGCGCAAGGACGACTGAAGCTTTCTTT. Its translation is CASSSYRGARTTEAFF.